A selection of T cell receptor beta chains follows, all from one sample in a study of technical replicates of blood from a handful of donors. The method was immunoSEQ multiplex PCR; TCRdb's version includes in-frame clones alone and lacks a portion of them. Here the sample spans about 61,000 clones, almost 97% being singletons. Input material: T cells isolated from PBMCs. All receptors derive from a human donor in good health. Each CDR3 is given with its conserved first and last residue. The D gene is left open where the match is weak. Size is omitted from some rows. Given values are once, few, many or a class for expanded clones.

V gene: TRBV7-6
D gene: TRBD2
clone size: .
J gene: TRBJ2-5
CDR3 protein: CASSLAAGEETQYF
CDR3 DNA: TGTGCCAGCAGCTTAGCAGCGGGGGAAGAGACCCAGTACTTC

V gene: TRBV11-2
D gene: .
clone size: .
J gene: TRBJ2-7
CDR3 protein: CASSYTGNPGQYF
CDR3 DNA: TGTGCCAGCAGCTACACAGGGAATCCGGGGCAGTACTTC

V gene: TRBV5-1
D gene: .
clone size: few
J gene: TRBJ2-7
CDR3 protein: CASSLGTTGGRGRAGVYEQYF
CDR3 DNA: TGCGCCAGCAGCTTGGGAACTACAGGGGGACGAGGGAGGGCCGGTGTGTACGAGCAGTACTTC

V gene: TRBV19
D gene: .
clone size: .
J gene: TRBJ1-4
CDR3 protein: CASSSQGPATNEKLFF
CDR3 DNA: TGTGCCAGTAGTTCGCAGGGGCCAGCAACTAATGAAAAACTGTTTTTT

V gene: TRBV6-6
D gene: .
clone size: once
J gene: TRBJ1-4
CDR3 protein: CASGPVSGKKLFF
CDR3 DNA: TGTGCCAGCGGCCCCGTCTCAGGCAAAAAACTGTTTTTT

V gene: TRBV9
D gene: TRBD1
clone size: .
J gene: TRBJ1-2
CDR3 protein: CASSVVPGQGDGYTF
CDR3 DNA: TGTGCCAGCAGCGTAGTTCCCGGACAGGGCGATGGCTACACCTTC

V gene: TRBV28
D gene: TRBD1
clone size: .
J gene: TRBJ2-5
CDR3 protein: CASSLRFRQGPEPLKTQYF
CDR3 DNA: TGTGCCAGCAGCTTGAGGTTCCGACAGGGGCCCGAACCTCTAAAGACCCAGTACTTC

V gene: TRBV5-1
D gene: .
clone size: .
J gene: TRBJ1-4
CDR3 protein: CASSENTGSGEKLFF
CDR3 DNA: TGCGCCAGCAGCGAGAACACAGGGTCAGGTGAAAAACTGTTTTTT

V gene: TRBV4-1
D gene: .
clone size: .
J gene: TRBJ2-1
CDR3 protein: CASSQGTGGHIEQFF
CDR3 DNA: TGCGCCAGCAGCCAAGGGACGGGGGGCCATATTGAGCAGTTCTTC

V gene: TRBV7-3
D gene: TRBD1
clone size: .
J gene: TRBJ1-1
CDR3 protein: CASPGIDLAGGDDTEAFF
CDR3 DNA: TGTGCCAGCCCCGGGATTGACCTCGCAGGGGGCGACGACACTGAAGCTTTCTTT

V gene: TRBV5-4
D gene: TRBD2
clone size: .
J gene: TRBJ2-3
CDR3 protein: CASSSGTSGGGTDTQYF
CDR3 DNA: TGTGCCAGCAGCTCAGGGACTAGCGGGGGGGGCACAGATACGCAGTATTTT

V gene: TRBV5-1
D gene: TRBD1
clone size: .
J gene: TRBJ1-2
CDR3 protein: CASSAAGGEGIWGYTF
CDR3 DNA: TGCGCCAGCAGCGCGGCAGGGGGCGAGGGGATTTGGGGCTACACCTTC

V gene: TRBV28
D gene: .
clone size: .
J gene: TRBJ2-4
CDR3 protein: CASSLYTGRVGKNIQYF
CDR3 DNA: TGTGCCAGCAGTTTATATACCGGGCGGGTCGGCAAAAACATTCAGTACTTC

V gene: TRBV11-3
D gene: .
clone size: .
J gene: TRBJ2-7
CDR3 protein: CASSLADEQYF
CDR3 DNA: TGTGCCAGCAGCTTAGCGGACGAGCAGTACTTC

V gene: TRBV5-6
D gene: .
clone size: .
J gene: TRBJ2-5
CDR3 protein: CASSYGETQYF
CDR3 DNA: TGTGCCAGCAGTTACGGAGAGACCCAGTACTTC

V gene: TRBV6-6
D gene: TRBD2
clone size: .
J gene: TRBJ2-5
CDR3 protein: CASSNREEKTQYF
CDR3 DNA: TGTGCCAGCAGTAACCGGGAGGAGAAGACCCAGTACTTC